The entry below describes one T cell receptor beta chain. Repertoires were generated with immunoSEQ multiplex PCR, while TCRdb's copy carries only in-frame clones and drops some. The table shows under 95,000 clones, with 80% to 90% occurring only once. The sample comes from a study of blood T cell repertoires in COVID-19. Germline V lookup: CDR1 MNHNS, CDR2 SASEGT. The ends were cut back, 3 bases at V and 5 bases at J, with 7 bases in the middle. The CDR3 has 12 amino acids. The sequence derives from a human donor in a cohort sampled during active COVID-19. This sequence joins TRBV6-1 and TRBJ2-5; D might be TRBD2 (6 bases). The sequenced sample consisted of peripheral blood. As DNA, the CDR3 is TGTGCCAGCAGTGACGCGGGGGAGACCCAGTACTTC. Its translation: CASSDAGETQYF.